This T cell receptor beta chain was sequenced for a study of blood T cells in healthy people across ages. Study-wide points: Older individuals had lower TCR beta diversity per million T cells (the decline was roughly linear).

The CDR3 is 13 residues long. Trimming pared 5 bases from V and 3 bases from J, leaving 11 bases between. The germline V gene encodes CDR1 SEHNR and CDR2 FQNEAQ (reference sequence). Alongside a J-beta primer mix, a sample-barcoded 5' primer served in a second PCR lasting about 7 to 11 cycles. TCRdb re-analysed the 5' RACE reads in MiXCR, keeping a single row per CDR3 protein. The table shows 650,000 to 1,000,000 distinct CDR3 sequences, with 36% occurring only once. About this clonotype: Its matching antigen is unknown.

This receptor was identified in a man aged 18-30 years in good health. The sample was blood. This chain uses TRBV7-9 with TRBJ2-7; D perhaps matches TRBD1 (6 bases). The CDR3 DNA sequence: TGTGCCAGCAGCCACCGACAGGTCTACGAGCAGTACTTC. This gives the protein CASSHRQVYEQYF.